This T cell receptor (beta chain) was recovered during a study of PD-L1 blockade in urothelial cancer. Study-level background: Patients with male sex and bladder-origin urothelial cancer accounted for about 85% of the roughly 30 enrolled. At 3 weeks after treatment start (second dose) and again at 6 weeks, blood was analyzed. Counts from blood samples showed a median of roughly 130,000 T cells.

Sequencing used immunoSEQ multiplex PCR; TCRdb keeps in-frame clones, though not all of them. The sample comprises about 100,000 clones, 91% of which are singletons, and around 0.92% rests with the top ten. Germline V gene data show CDR1 as SGHDN and CDR2 as FVKESK. The CDR3 consists of 14 residues. The V and J ends lost 5 bases and 0 bases respectively, with 10 bases between them. Patients yielded 1 to 8 samples each, pretreatment and on-treatment. This receptor was obtained from a woman older than 75 with urothelial cancer. This chain joins TRBV14 and TRBJ2-5, with D perhaps matching TRBD2 (6 bases). Source: PBMCs, taken around atezolizumab (anti-PD-L1) treatment. Here the CDR3 DNA reads TGTGCCAGCAGCGTCCGGGACTACCAAGAGACCCAGTACTTC. The encoded protein is CASSVRDYQETQYF.